This TCR beta chain is from a study of cytomegalovirus exposure and HLA in healthy donors (dated 2017 in TCRdb). At the level of the whole study: An earlier analysis of approximately 640 of the donors reported about 250 Gb of sequence data and some 120 million unique TCR beta sequences from 150 million to 200 million T cells. About 280 gigabases of sequencing data and around 80 million unique TCR sequences made up an early release that covered fewer than 650 HLA-typed donors. Of the 350 to 450 genotyped donors, roughly 85% fell in the genetic ancestry cluster associated with self-reported Caucasian donors. The aim of the study was to test whether cataloging public T cell receptors could identify signatures of past pathogen exposure. The T cell repertoires of 666 subjects were profiled by immunosequencing and related to cytomegalovirus serostatus. A separate validation cohort of 90 to 150 different subjects was used in addition to the approximately 700-subject first cohort. To predict cytomegalovirus infection status, the study brought together high-throughput TCR immunosequencing, statistical association of individual TCRs with disease status, and machine learning. To study patterns of TCR occurrence, a later analysis re-analyzed previously published TCR beta repertoires from under 750 donors and added high-resolution HLA genotyping. In the later analysis, no new phenotypic data were used to find candidate immune exposures; instead, reliance was placed on TCR beta sequences and their occurrence across donors. In an earlier analysis of a few hundred of the donors, high-throughput TCR beta sequencing was used to judge whether each TCR beta V gene segment behaved as functional or pseudogenic. Donor age, sex, ethnicity and CMV serostatus were collected together with the repertoire data. A later genetic analysis took genome-wide SNP genotypes for 398 of the 666 donors and used that subset as a discovery cohort. All discovery cohort repertoires had been generated on a single sequencing platform. HLA typing included class I and class II loci at four-digit resolution. Typing coverage differed by locus: A, B, C, DRB1 and DQB1 were typed in about 629-630 donors, DQA1 in approximately 520, DPA1 in 600 to 610, and DPB1 in roughly 450. Because of strong linkage in the cohort, 5 or 6 DR-DQ haplotypes were treated as single units for association and clustering. Among under 450 genotyped donors of the cohort, an average of approximately 240,000 unique TCR beta nucleotide sequences were sequenced per donor, roughly 18% of them non-productive. Study-level results and caveats: Cytomegalovirus status was reported to be diagnosed by the classifier with high specificity and sensitivity in both the original and validation cohorts. Compared with equally common non-associated chains, HLA-associated TCR beta chains in a later analysis were more clonally expanded and had lower generation probabilities. The authors suggested that the approach could potentially be generalized to other disease states and immunological phenotypes. In the study, around 160 TCR beta chains were listed as associated with cytomegalovirus. In a later genetic analysis, a missense DCLRE1C variant was associated with V-gene and J-gene trimming of TCR beta chains, and the association was replicated in an independent cohort. In a later analysis, most CMV-associated TCR beta chains were found to appear HLA-restricted, with HLA associations seemingly driven largely by CMV exposure. While some public TCRs were present in many individuals, most TCR sequences turned up only very rarely across donors. In this cohort, only TCR beta chains were sequenced, and detectable features were limited by the absence of alpha or paired-chain data. Sequencing depth was assumed to be roughly uniform across donors in the presence/absence analyses, though that assumption may not hold. In an earlier analysis of 450 to 750 of the donors, most TCR beta V segments appeared in productive rearrangements about 87% or about 30% of the time, broadly matching IMGT annotations. Compared with the roughly 700-donor mean, donors in an Asian-associated ancestry cluster had fewer N-insertions in productive TCRs, according to a later genetic analysis. Assigning TCR associations to individual alleles was difficult when HLA alleles, especially DR and DQ, strongly co-occurred. According to a later analysis, TCR association rates differed among HLA loci, with DRB1 alleles showing the most associated TCRs and HLA-C alleles showing the fewest. Because HLA typing was unavailable for some donors at each locus, only the typed subset was used in association tests. A few of the identified cytomegalovirus-associated TCR beta chains were confirmed in vitro to be specific for cytomegalovirus antigens. Because counts were too low, about 18 rarely observed V segments, including chromosome 9 orphons, were excluded from the earlier analysis of 587 of the donors. At a false discovery rate of 0.05, a later analysis linked some 18,000 TCR beta sequences to specific HLA alleles. A further reported finding was that TCR beta sequences accurately predicted the HLA-A and HLA-B alleles for most subjects in the first cohort. Linkage disequilibrium might explain the correlated functional status among segregating V segments, but an unknown experimental factor could not be ruled out. CMV serostatus was the only immune exposure information available for the cohort. The sequencing pipeline was judged likely to have produced a cluster of highly shared sequence variants as a technical artifact. A later analysis reported that several top co-occurrence clusters appeared linked to parvovirus B19, influenza, CMV and Epstein-Barr virus.

Preparation of the library involved the immunoSEQ multiplex PCR assay. The multiplex PCR relied on a mix of 60 forward primers for TCR Vbeta segments and 13 reverse primers for TCR Jbeta segments. A multiplex PCR assay on genomic DNA amplified the CDR3 region of rearranged TCR beta genes. Amplified TCR beta libraries were sequenced as 87-base-pair reads on the Illumina HiSeq System. The published analysis was carried out like this. In a later analysis, roughly 80 million unique TCR beta chains were counted across the roughly 670 repertoires, and roughly 11 million of these chains were shared by at least two donors. To remove PCR and sequencing errors, raw reads were error-corrected and collapsed into unique sequences using a nearest-neighbor algorithm that merged closely related sequences. CDR3 sequences were aligned to IMGT reference sequences to assign V, D and J gene segments. For a sequence to be retained, a match of at least six nucleotides to both a V gene segment and a J gene segment was required. A rearrangement was called productive if the CDR3 had no stop codons and remained in frame with V and J, and every other rearrangement was called non-productive. CDR3 was defined according to IMGT convention as the region running from the second conserved V-encoded cysteine to the conserved J-encoded phenylalanine. The earlier analysis of more than 450 of the donors excluded sequences that lacked an unambiguous match to a single V gene segment. An earlier analysis of 550 to 650 of the donors classified V segments as functional when productive rearrangements were above 56.7% and as segregating when the standard deviation between donors was above 5%. A statistical classification framework was built for diagnosing cytomegalovirus status from the catalog of TCR beta chain sequences. In a later analysis, TCR nucleotide sequences were compared against IMGT/GENE-DB human TR gene sequences so that V and J genes could be assigned. The TCRdist pipeline was used in a later analysis to assign CDR3 sequences and most-parsimonious VDJ recombination scenarios. In a later analysis, each TCR beta chain was defined by its CDR3 amino acid sequence together with its V-gene family, and reads without a unique V-gene family were excluded. A later analysis removed 550 to 700 highly shared, low-generation-probability nucleotide sequences to deal with suspected cross-contamination and a sequencing artifact. A later analysis calculated a clonal expansion index for each public chain from normalized within-repertoire ranks of inferred template counts. In a later analysis, generation probabilities were computed with a VDJ recombination model fitted to out-of-frame rearrangements, and the resulting probabilities were checked against IGoR. In a later analysis, TCR-TCR, TCR-HLA and TCR-CMV co-occurrence was scored with hypergeometric tests, and a repertoire-size bias correction was applied to TCR pairs. In a later analysis, false discovery rates were estimated by permuting HLA or CMV assignments 20 times. A later analysis grouped co-occurring TCRs with DBSCAN, adding TCRdist sequence similarity when clustering within HLA-allele-positive subsets. Repertoires with fewer than 30,000 or more than 120,000 public chains, plus five repertoires with anomalous nucleotide sharing, were excluded from co-occurrence clustering. Drawn from immuneACCESS, this table holds only the in-frame rearrangements with V and J called that TCRdb kept. Clones are partly lost; checked studies trace under half to an unresolved V gene and leave the rest unexplained. V and J calls and clone size are given by that table; D and trimming were obtained from the DNA. The sample yields 150,000 to 200,000 clones; over 80% were counted once. The ten largest make up about 1.6% of the sample.

The cohort consisted of some 730 healthy bone marrow donors. Cohort members were all nominally healthy when sampled, although unrecorded immune exposures were likely present. The donor tested CMV seropositive and was one of the 289 seropositive cohort members. Every donor gave a peripheral blood sample, and the peripheral blood mononuclear cells from that sample were used for TCR beta sequencing. Genomic DNA extraction from the blood cell samples was performed with the Qiagen DNeasy Blood Extraction Kit. Of note for this clone: Its antigen has not been determined. No quality values exist for individual bases; no much larger clone is one base distant.

The sequence derives from a girl aged 5 to 17 in good health and CMV-seropositive. Sequenced material: PBMCs.

The bases read TGTGCCAGCAGCCCGGACAGGGTGAACACTGAAGCTTTCTTT. This gives the protein CASSPDRVNTEAFF. The chain uses TRBV5-6 and TRBJ1-1; TRBD1 lines up with 8 middle nucleotides. Clipping removes 4 bases from V and 0 bases from J, with 2 as the unmatched junction base count. CDR1 and CDR2, per the germline V gene, are SGHDT and YYEEEE. The CDR3, from cysteine to phenylalanine, totals 14 residues. Of the read, only the CDR3 DNA is kept; its 42 bases are in frame from base 1.